This entry features one TCR beta chain sequence. Its antigen is currently not known. No base quality information exists; no much larger clone differs at one position. From a lookup of the germline V gene, CDR1 and CDR2 are MDHEN and SYDVKM. Germline trimming amounts to 6 bases on V and 6 bases on J, with 9 as the count of junction bases outside the gene matches. The CDR3 contains 16 residues, cysteine and phenylalanine counted. Solely the CDR3 DNA is kept, with 48 bases framed from the first base. The library relied on PCR. Sequencing relied on an Illumina HiSeq 2500. Molecular barcoding was employed in the preparation of TCR libraries, with unique molecular identifiers being used to normalize TCRbeta repertoire quantification. TCRdb's own reprocessing of the public reads used fastp at Q25 and MiXCR and kept productive beta chains. Each entry merges the rows of one CDR3 protein and shows their most common DNA and genes. The sample table contains over 100,000 distinct CDR3 sequences; only one count was recorded for about 6% of them. The ten largest clones capture 6.1% of the sample.

This record belongs to a study of T-cell reconstitution after alpha-beta-depleted transplantation in children (dated by TCRdb to about 2016). For the wider study: Using TCR repertoire profiling, the study followed T-cell immune reconstitution in a quantitative way in children after TCRalphabeta/CD19-depleted allogeneic hematopoietic cell transplantation.

Overall study outcomes, separate from this receptor: The apparently early recovery of alphabetaT-cell counts about two months after transplant reportedly depended on only several hundred rapidly expanded clones that came from non-depleted graft cells. In some patients, high TCRbeta diversity at day 60 was attributed to recipient T cells and intrathymic progenitors that had survived conditioning. Over subsequent months, a decline in hyperexpanded clone frequencies was noted, and after one year, T-cell counts and TCRbeta diversity were mostly ascribed to newly produced T cells.

Interpreted using the paper, the time point label stands for: day 60 (about 2 months) after transplantation. The treatment or condition label, as the study defines it: allogeneic hematopoietic cell transplantation with graft depleted of TCRalphabeta T cells and CD19 B cells. Transplant recipients were children who received TCRalphabeta/CD19-depleted allogeneic hematopoietic cell grafts. The rearranged chain carries TRBV28 and TRBJ1-5; 12 central bases correspond to TRBD1. The clonotype comes from a female patient aged 2-9 years who had a stem cell transplant for Fanconi anemia, so the T cells may come from the graft donor. Sample: PBMCs, mostly from graft donor cells, taken 60 days after TCRalphabeta/CD19-depleted stem cell transplant. The nucleotide sequence is TGTGCCAGCAGCCCGGGCGGGACAGGGGGCATTCAGCCCCAGCATTTT. Translated, it reads CASSPGGTGGIQPQHF.